These 31 T cell receptor beta chains were all obtained from the same sample, sequenced in a study of cytomegalovirus exposure and HLA in healthy donors. Amplification used 60 Vbeta primers and 13 Jbeta primers. Measured with immunoSEQ multiplex PCR; TCRdb has only the in-frame clones, and not every one. The table records about 120,000 clones, around four fifths of them present only once. Sequenced material: PBMCs. These receptors came from a man aged 40-49 years in good health and CMV-seronegative.

Ten or more counts support this clone. This rearrangement joins TRBV19 to TRBJ2-7, with 8 bases aligning to TRBD2. There are 15 residues in the CDR3. V shed 6 bases and J 0 bases; nucleotides not matched to a gene: 7. Looked up from germline, CDR1 is LNHDA and CDR2 is SQIVND (reference sequence). This chain's CDR3 is CASSVTGTSSYEQYF. The CDR3 nucleotides are TGTGCCAGTAGCGTAACCGGGACTAGCTCCTACGAGCAGTACTTC.

This chain joins TRBV6-5 and TRBJ1-3; TRBD1 is a possible D gene (5 bases). There are 15 residues in the CDR3. With 2 bases removed from V and 1 base from J, the gap between germline ends came to 9 bases. Germline CDR1 MNHEY, CDR2 SVGAGI. The CDR3 coding sequence is TGTGCCAGCAGTTACGCGAAGGGGTCTGGAAACACCATATATTTT. Translation: CASSYAKGSGNTIYF.

This chain uses TRBV19 with TRBJ1-6; D is possibly TRBD1 (6 bases). V shed 7 bases and J shed 9 bases, with 13 bases lying between them. This CDR3 contains 13 residues. CDR1 and CDR2 (germline): LNHDA, SQIVND (reference sequence). The CDR3 region has the DNA TGTGCCAGTAAGGAACAGGGATTTTCACCCCTCCACTTT. Its protein is CASKEQGFSPLHF.

The chain carries TRBV5-1 and TRBJ2-2; D unclear. With 0 bases removed from V and 7 bases from J, the gap between germline ends came to 13 bases. The CDR3 has 15 residues. Germline V gene sequence: CDR1 SGHRS, CDR2 YFSETQ. The CDR3 loop is CASSLAEAGSGELFF. In DNA form, the CDR3 reads TGCGCCAGCAGCTTGGCAGAGGCCGGTAGCGGGGAGCTGTTTTTT.

The genes are TRBV6-5 and TRBJ2-5; the D gene is possibly TRBD2 (6 bases). V was trimmed by 3 bases and J by 1 base, leaving 15 bases between them. Germline lookup yields CDR1 MNHEY and CDR2 SVGAGI. The CDR3 length is 16 residues. The CDR3 DNA is TGTGCCAGCAGTTATGGTGGGGGACTCGTCCAAGAGACCCAGTACTTC. This translates into CASSYGGGLVQETQYF.

V usage is TRBV18 and J usage is TRBJ1-1; D perhaps matches TRBD1 (5 bases). In germline, CDR1 is KGHSH, CDR2 LQKENI. V lost 4 bases to trimming and J lost 10 bases, with 19 bases between them. The CDR3 runs 14 residues. The CDR3 bases are TGTGCCAGCTCACGCCAGGACAATCCTTTTCTAGCTTTCTTT. As protein: CASSRQDNPFLAFF. The full variable domain, with the rest looked up from reference TRBV18 and TRBJ1-1, is NAGVMQNPRHLVRRRGQEARLRCSPMKGHSHVYWYRQLPEEGLKFMVYLQKENIIDESGMPKERFSAEFPKEGPSILRIQQVVRGDSAAYFCASSRQDNPFLAFFGQGTRLTVV.

In DNA, the CDR3 is TGTGCCAGCAGCACGGGACAGGGCAACTACGAGCAGTACTTC. It codes for CASSTGQGNYEQYF. The J gene is TRBJ2-7, the V gene TRBV9; TRBD1 matches 9 bases. Trimming cost V 4 bases and J 3 bases; bases outside gene matches: 5. Germline V gene sequence: CDR1 SGDLS, CDR2 YYNGEE. CDR3 length: 14 amino acids. The whole variable domain, remainder taken from reference TRBV9 and TRBJ2-7, is DSGVTQTPKHLITATGQRVTLRCSPRSGDLSVYWYQQSLDQGLQFLIQYYNGEERAKGNILERFSAQQFPDLHSELNLSSLELGDSALYFCASSTGQGNYEQYFGPGTRLTVT.

The J gene is TRBJ1-3, the V gene TRBV7-6, with a weak D call TRBD1 (5 bases). The germline V gene has CDR1 SGHVS and CDR2 FNYEAQ. The CDR3 is 16 amino acids. V was clipped by 5 bases and J by 0 bases, with 14 bases between them. The CDR3 coding sequence is TGTGCCAGCAGCCTGACAGATTCCTCCTCTGGAAACACCATATATTTT. It yields the protein CASSLTDSSSGNTIYF.

To note about this clone: One end of the junction does not line up with germline, which may come from a read error. The rearrangement links TRBV2 to TRBJ1-6; D unclear. CDR1 and CDR2 (germline): SNHLY, FYNNEI. The CDR3 totals 14 residues. The chain's CDR3 is CASSPDKSRSPPHF. In DNA, the CDR3 is TGTGCCAGCTCCCCAGACAAAAGCAGATCACCCCCCCACTTT.

This clone turned up a few times. The CDR3 sequence is CAWSVGGDLRERAREQYF. The CDR3 coding sequence is TGTGCCTGGAGTGTCGGGGGGGACCTCAGGGAAAGGGCGCGCGAGCAGTACTTC. The rearrangement uses TRBV30 and TRBJ2-7; 8 bases are shared with TRBD2. J was trimmed by 6 bases and V by 0 bases; bases with no gene match: 19. CDR1 is GTSNPN and CDR2 is SVGIG in the germline V gene (reference sequence). The CDR3 contains 18 residues.

The rearrangement links TRBV5-4 to TRBJ2-1; 9 bases match TRBD1. Germline V gene lookup returns CDR1 SGHNT and CDR2 YYREEE (reference sequence). Unmatched junction bases numbered 10, after V lost 10 bases and J lost 5 bases. The CDR3 runs to 14 residues. CDR3 amino acids: CAGTGTGKNNEQFF. The CDR3, as DNA: TGTGCCGGGACCGGGACAGGGAAAAACAATGAGCAGTTCTTC.

V and J are TRBV5-1 and TRBJ1-1; TRBD1 matches 10 bases. CDR1 is SGHRS, CDR2 YFSETQ, per germline. V shed 4 bases and J 5 bases; nucleotides not matched to a gene: 8. There are 15 residues in the CDR3. The CDR3 region has the DNA TGCGCCAGCAGCCTACCGATGGACAGGGGGACTGAAGCTTTCTTT. Protein: CASSLPMDRGTEAFF.

The chain couples TRBV9 to TRBJ2-1; 11 bases are shared with TRBD2. The CDR3 consists of 15 residues. CDR1 is SGDLS, CDR2 YYNGEE, per germline. J was trimmed by 9 bases and V by 0 bases; bases with no gene match: 5. CDR3 loop: CASSVVASGRTEQFF. CDR3 DNA sequence: TGTGCCAGCAGCGTAGTGGCTAGCGGGAGGACTGAGCAGTTCTTC.

The chain has TRBV30 and TRBJ2-5, with a tentative D call TRBD2 (5 bases). Germline V gene sequence: CDR1 GTSNPN, CDR2 SVGIG (reference sequence). The length of the CDR3 is 13 residues. The CDR3: CASTGSGQETQYF. Here the CDR3 DNA reads TGTGCGTCCACGGGGTCCGGGCAAGAGACCCAGTACTTC. Full variable domain (rest looked up from reference TRBV30 and TRBJ2-5): SQTIHQWPATLVQPVGSPLSLECTVEGTSNPNLYWYRQAAGRGLQLLFYSVGIGQISSEVPQNLSASRPQDRQFILSSKKLLLSDSGFYLCASTGSGQETQYFGPGTRLLVL.

The chain links TRBV9 to TRBJ2-3; maybe TRBD2 (6 bases). Trimming cost V 2 bases and J 2 bases, with 9 bases left between them. The CDR3 covers 14 residues. Looked up from germline, CDR1 is SGDLS and CDR2 is YYNGEE. Here the CDR3 DNA reads TGTGCCAGCAGCGTCGGGGGATTCACAGATACGCAGTATTTT. Its protein product is CASSVGGFTDTQYF.

V gene TRBV10-3 combines with J gene TRBJ2-2, with 7 bases identical to TRBD2. V was clipped by 10 bases and J by 3 bases; unmatched bases: 5. The CDR3 runs to 13 residues. CDR1 and CDR2 (germline): ENHRY, SYGVKD. The CDR3 reads CATGLEHTGELFF. DNA of the CDR3: TGTGCCACCGGACTAGAACACACCGGGGAGCTGTTTTTT.

The V call is TRBV7-5, the J call TRBJ2-1; the table's D call, TRBD2, has no DNA check behind it. TRBV7-5 is assigned pseudogene status. The CDR3 is made up of 19 amino acids. In DNA form, the CDR3 reads TGTGCCAGAAGCTTAGCGCGAGAGGATCCGGGACTAGCGGTAAATGAGCAGTTCTTC. It translates to CARSLAREDPGLAVNEQFF.

The chain is built from TRBV19 and TRBJ1-1, with D tentatively TRBD1 (5 bases). Per the germline V gene, CDR1 is LNHDA and CDR2 is SQIVND (reference sequence). Trimming shortened V by 6 bases and J by 5 bases, and 13 bases separated the two germline ends. The CDR3 extends over 13 amino acids. The CDR3 here is CASRQGLGTEAFF. The CDR3 DNA follows: TGTGCCAGTAGGCAGGGCCTCGGGACTGAAGCTTTCTTT.

With respect to this clone: At one end, the junction sequence differs from germline, possibly due to a read error. The chain is built from TRBV7-8 and TRBJ2-7, with 8 bases that match TRBD2. This CDR3 is built from 16 residues. From germline, CDR1 is SGHVS and CDR2 FQNEAQ. The CDR3 here is CASSLAGGRSPYEQYF. Here the CDR3 DNA reads TGTGCCAGCAGCCTAGCGGGCGGGAGGTCCCCCTACGAGCAGTACTTC. Based on the CDR3 plus reference TRBV7-8 and TRBJ2-7, the full variable domain is GAGVSQSPRYKVAKRGQDVALRCDPISGHVSLFWYQQALGQGPEFLTYFQNEAQLDKSGLPSDRFFAERPEGSVSTLKIQRTQQEDSAVYLCASSLAGGRSPYEQYFGPGTRLTVT.

V is TRBV4-3 and J is TRBJ1-1, with D perhaps TRBD1 (5 bases). V shed 0 bases and J shed 4 bases, with 15 bases lying between them. The length of the CDR3 is 16 residues. CDR1 LGHNA and CDR2 YSLEER come from the germline V gene. The CDR3 here is CASSQDLLSGGTEAFF. The CDR3 coding sequence is TGCGCCAGCAGCCAAGACCTCCTCTCCGGGGGCACTGAAGCTTTCTTT.

The chain couples TRBV7-8 to TRBJ1-2; no definite D call. Per germline, CDR1 SGHVS and CDR2 FQNEAQ. The ends were cut back, 1 base at V and 4 bases at J, with 7 bases in the middle. The CDR3 is 13 amino acids. CDR3 sequence reads: CASSLDFFYGYTF. The CDR3, as DNA: TGTGCCAGCAGCTTAGACTTTTTCTATGGCTACACCTTC.

This chain joins TRBV29-1 and TRBJ1-1; TRBD1 agrees at 10 bases. The CDR3 contains 17 residues. V was clipped by 7 bases and J by 2 bases; unmatched bases: 16. Germline lookup yields CDR1 SQVTM and CDR2 ANQGSEA. CDR3 in amino acids: CSARTGGEKNGNTEAFF. CDR3 nucleotide sequence: TGCAGCGCGAGGACAGGGGGAGAAAAGAATGGAAACACTGAAGCTTTCTTT.

In its sample, this clone was seen once. The chain joins TRBV7-2 to TRBJ2-1, with 9 nucleotides matching TRBD2. The CDR3 spans 16 residues. Losses at the gene ends were 4 bases for V and 0 bases for J; bases not matched to a gene: 4. Per germline, CDR1 SGHTA and CDR2 FQGNSA. CDR3 sequence reads: CASSWGGRASYNEQFF. CDR3 in DNA: TGTGCCAGCAGCTGGGGCGGGAGGGCCTCCTACAATGAGCAGTTCTTC. Full variable domain (missing parts from reference TRBV7-2 and TRBJ2-1): GAGVSQSPSNKVTEKGKDVELRCDPISGHTALYWYRQSLGQGLEFLIYFQGNSAPDKSGLPSDRFSAERTGGSVSTLTIQRTQQEDSAVYLCASSWGGRASYNEQFFGPGTRLTVL.

Here the CDR3 reads CSAETLDTQYF. In nucleotides, the CDR3 is TGCAGTGCAGAGACTTTAGATACGCAGTATTTT. The J gene is TRBJ2-3, the V gene TRBV20-1; no definite D call. The germline CDR1 and CDR2 sequences are DFQATT and SNEGSKA (reference sequence). The V and J ends lost 6 bases and 5 bases respectively, with 9 bases between them. This CDR3 has 11 residues.

Only one count was recorded for this clone. This chain links TRBV11-3 with TRBJ2-1; 9 bases match TRBD2. V shed 6 bases and J 0 bases; nucleotides not matched to a gene: 3. The CDR3 runs 15 residues. The germline V gene has CDR1 SGHNT and CDR2 YENEEA. The CDR3 loop is CASRLSGSSYNEQFF. In DNA, the CDR3 is TGTGCCAGCAGACTTAGCGGGAGCTCCTACAATGAGCAGTTCTTC.

This clone showed up just once. At one of its ends the junction is not consistent with the germline gene, which may arise from a read error. The genes are TRBV30 and TRBJ2-6; tentatively, D is TRBD1 (5 bases). Germline CDR1 is GTSNPN and CDR2 is SVGIG (reference sequence). The CDR3 spans 13 residues. In nucleotides, the CDR3 is TGTGCCTGGGGGGCCTCTGGGGCCAACGGCCTGACTTTC. Translating gives CAWGASGANGLTF.

The chain carries TRBV9 and TRBJ2-2; 8 positions agree with TRBD2. This CDR3 spans 16 amino acids. Per germline, CDR1 SGDLS and CDR2 YYNGEE. The V segment lost 3 bases and the J segment 7 bases; nucleotides outside the gene matches: 11. CDR3 coding DNA: TGTGCCAGCAGCGCCGGGGGGGACCCCGGGAACGGGGAGCTGTTTTTT. Residues: CASSAGGDPGNGELFF. Complete variable domain (other parts from reference TRBV9 and TRBJ2-2): DSGVTQTPKHLITATGQRVTLRCSPRSGDLSVYWYQQSLDQGLQFLIQYYNGEERAKGNILERFSAQQFPDLHSELNLSSLELGDSALYFCASSAGGDPGNGELFFGEGSRLTVL.

The J gene is TRBJ2-6, the V gene TRBV9; perhaps TRBD1 as D (5 bases). The CDR3 is made up of 15 amino acids. CDR1 and CDR2 from the germline V gene are SGDLS and YYNGEE. V lost 4 bases and J 0 bases, leaving 8 bases between the germline ends. CDR3 DNA: TGTGCCAGCAGCACAACAGGCTCTGGGGCCAACGTCCTGACTTTC. This translates into CASSTTGSGANVLTF.

The gene calls are TRBV11-2 and TRBJ2-6; D might be TRBD1 (5 bases). Per germline, CDR1 SGHAT and CDR2 FQNNGV. This CDR3 region has 16 residues. Trimming removed 4 bases at V and 0 bases at J, with 10 bases between. CDR3 coding DNA: TGTGCCAGCAGCTACAGGTACCTCTCTGGGGCCAACGTCCTGACTTTC. Residues: CASSYRYLSGANVLTF. The complete variable domain, with remaining parts taken from reference TRBV11-2 and TRBJ2-6, reads EAGVAQSPRYKIIEKRQSVAFWCNPISGHATLYWYQQILGQGPKLLIQFQNNGVVDDSQLPKDRFSAERLKGVDSTLKIQPAKLEDSAVYLCASSYRYLSGANVLTFGAGSRLTVL.

The chain combines TRBV6-5 with TRBJ1-1; D call uncertain. Trimming pared 6 bases from V and 1 base from J, leaving 9 bases between. The CDR3 sequence is 13 residues long. The germline CDR1 and CDR2 sequences are MNHEY and SVGAGI. In DNA form, the CDR3 reads TGTGCCAGCAGCCTACAGCAGAACACTGAAGCTTTCTTT. Translating gives CASSLQQNTEAFF.

V is TRBV29-1 and J is TRBJ1-1; 8 nucleotides agree with TRBD1. Germline V lookup: CDR1 SQVTM, CDR2 ANQGSEA. This CDR3 is 13 amino acids long. V gave up 2 bases and J gave up 4 bases; unmatched junction bases: 3. CDR3 DNA sequence: TGCAGCGTTGAACGAACAGGGGGCACTGAAGCTTTCTTT. It codes for CSVERTGGTEAFF.